This T cell receptor (beta chain) was sequenced for a study of CXCR3-negative and CXCR3-positive naive CD8 T cells. Overall study results and limits: CXCR3 levels fell partly with cryopreservation; most assays relied on fresh PBMCs. Naive cells that were CXCR3-positive had more hydrophobic TRB CDR3s (compared with CXCR3-negative naive cells). Relative to memory CD8+ cells, whose diversity was much lower, both naive subsets had comparably high diversity.

cDNA libraries for TRB were generated by 5' RACE incorporating UMI labels. TCRdb reprocessed the 5' RACE reads and keeps a single row for each CDR3 protein, giving no DNA. The listing contains under 150,000 distinct CDR3 sequences. Triplicate roughly 300,000-cell sorts were made of each CD8+ T cell subset. The authors gated naive CD8+ T cells as CD45RO-CCR7+CD27+CD95-. This CDR3 contains 15 residues. Germline CDR1 is SQVTM and CDR2 is ANQGSEA. A note on this clonotype: Its matching antigen is unknown.

The sample consisted of naive CXCR3+ CD8+ T cells from blood. Subset reported: CD45RO-CCR7+CD27+CD95- naive CD8+ T cells expressing CXCR3 (TNR3+). The genes are TRBV29-1 and TRBJ1-4. This clonotype was obtained from a human donor in good health. Some clones in this sample may be carry-over from other donors' samples. CDR3 in amino acids: CSVLISRAQHEKLFF.